This is a list of T cell receptor beta chains from one sample in a study of glioma-infiltrating T cells after dendritic cell vaccination. Sequencing was performed with immunoSEQ multiplex PCR; in TCRdb, only in-frame clones are kept and a portion is missing. The sample has about 92,000 clones; 65% to 90% are singletons. The specimen comprised blood, sampled before dendritic cell vaccination. These receptors were obtained from a human donor with glioblastoma. CDR3s include the opening cysteine and the closing phenylalanine or tryptophan. D genes are given only for firm matches. Expanded clones get a size class; other rows say once, few or many, or leave the size out.

size	V	J	D	DNA	CDR3
.	TRBV6-1	TRBJ2-2	TRBD2	TGTGCCAGCAGTGAAGGCGTGGGGAGGGCTCCCGGGGAGCTGTTTTTT	CASSEGVGRAPGELFF
.	TRBV5-4	TRBJ2-6	TRBD2	TGTGCCAGCAGCTTCGGGCGGGGGGGAGGTGGGGCCAACGTCCTGACTTTC	CASSFGRGGGGANVLTF
.	TRBV27	TRBJ1-4	TRBD1	TGTGCCAGCAGTGCCCGGGACAGGGGGCTTGCTAATGAAAAACTGTTTTTT	CASSARDRGLANEKLFF
.	TRBV4-1	TRBJ1-5	TRBD1	TGCGCCAGCAGCACGCAGGGGGCAAGCAATCAGCCCCAGCATTTT	CASSTQGASNQPQHF
.	TRBV28	TRBJ2-3	TRBD1	TGTGCCAGCAGTTCCACAGGGGAGACAGATACGCAGTATTTT	CASSSTGETDTQYF
.	TRBV27	TRBJ2-1	TRBD1	TGTGCCAGCAGTTTATTGCGGGACAGGGGAAATGAGCAGTTCTTC	CASSLLRDRGNEQFF
.	TRBV7-8	TRBJ2-7	TRBD1	TGTGCCAGCAGCTCTCCGGGACAGGCGGATTACGAGCAGTACTTC	CASSSPGQADYEQYF
.	TRBV19	TRBJ1-5	.	TGTGCCAGTAGTCTCGGAGGGGTCGCGGGCAATCAGCCCCAGCATTTT	CASSLGGVAGNQPQHF
.	TRBV4-1	TRBJ2-6	TRBD2	TGCGCCAGCAGCCAAGATATCTTAGCGGGAGGGTCGGGGGCCAACGTCCTGACTTTC	CASSQDILAGGSGANVLTF
.	TRBV6-5	TRBJ2-7	.	TGTGCCAGCAGTGCCCAGGGTTCCTCCTACGAGCAGTACTTC	CASSAQGSSYEQYF
.	TRBV11-2	TRBJ2-7	.	TGTGCCAGCAGCTTAGGGGTGGGACACTCCTACGAGCAGTACTTC	CASSLGVGHSYEQYF
few	TRBV6-5	TRBJ2-4	TRBD2	TGTGCCAGCAGTTTTAGCGGGGGGGCGGGGAACATTCAGTACTTC	CASSFSGGAGNIQYF
once	TRBV28	TRBJ2-3	.	TGTGCCAGCAGTTCCCGGAGCTGGAGGGCCCCATATACGCAGTATTTT	CASSSRSWRAPYTQYF
.	TRBV28	TRBJ2-7	TRBD2	TGTGCCAGCAGCTCTATGGGACTAGCGGTTCCTCTCGAGCAGTACTTC	CASSSMGLAVPLEQYF
.	TRBV9	TRBJ2-1	TRBD2	TGTGCCAGCAGCGTTTCTAGCGGGGGTTACAATGAGCAGTTCTTC	CASSVSSGGYNEQFF
.	TRBV27	TRBJ2-2	.	TGTGCCAGCAGTTTAAGGGGTTTCGCCGGGGAGCTGTTTTTT	CASSLRGFAGELFF
.	TRBV5-1	TRBJ2-7	.	TGCGCCAGCAGCGGGGGCGGGGGCTCCTACGAGCAGTACTTC	CASSGGGGSYEQYF
.	TRBV9	TRBJ1-3	.	TGTGCCAGCAGCGTAGGGGCCTCTGGAAACACCATATATTTT	CASSVGASGNTIYF
.	TRBV9	TRBJ2-3	.	TGTGCCAGCCCTTTAGCAGATACGCAGTATTTT	CASPLADTQYF
.	TRBV6-5	TRBJ1-4	.	TGTGCCAGTCGCGGGGAAAAACTGTTTTTT	CASRGEKLFF
.	TRBV9	TRBJ2-5	TRBD1	TGTGCCAGCAGCGAAGGGACAGGACGAGAGACCCAGTACTTC	CASSEGTGRETQYF
.	TRBV30	TRBJ2-2	.	TGTGCCTGGAGTGTACTAAACACCGGGGAGCTGTTTTTT	CAWSVLNTGELFF
.	TRBV19	TRBJ1-2	.	TGTGCCAGTAGTATAGCCAGGATTGACTATGGCTACACCTTC	CASSIARIDYGYTF
few	TRBV5-1	TRBJ1-4	TRBD1	TGCGCCAGCAGCTTGGAACAGGGGGGGGAAAAACTGTTTTTT	CASSLEQGGEKLFF
.	TRBV6-6	TRBJ2-7	TRBD1	TGTGCCAGCAGTCGCCGGGACAGGGGAACGGGCGAGCAGTACTTC	CASSRRDRGTGEQYF
once	TRBV5-6	TRBJ2-3	.	TGTGCCAGCAGCTTGGGCGGATCAAGCACAGATACGCAGTATTTT	CASSLGGSSTDTQYF
.	TRBV7-3	TRBJ2-7	.	TGTGCCAGCAGCCTGACAGCCTCCTACGAGCAGTACTTC	CASSLTASYEQYF
.	TRBV28	TRBJ2-7	TRBD1	TGTGCCAGCAGTTTTTTCCGGACAGGGGGCACTCCCTTTTCAGACGAGCAGTACTTC	CASSFFRTGGTPFSDEQYF
.	TRBV19	TRBJ2-7	TRBD1	TGTGCCAGTAGTCCGGGACAGGGGGCTTACGAGCAGTACTTC	CASSPGQGAYEQYF
.	TRBV7-2	TRBJ2-4	TRBD1	TGTGCCAGCAGCTTACAGACAGGGGGCGCGGACATTCAGTACTTC	CASSLQTGGADIQYF
.	TRBV5-1	TRBJ2-5	TRBD1	TGCGCCAGCAGCTCACAGGGGCCAGAGACCCAGTACTTC	CASSSQGPETQYF
.	TRBV7-2	TRBJ2-1	TRBD2	TGTGCCAGCAGAGACCTAGCGGGGGCCGAGCAGTTCTTC	CASRDLAGAEQFF
.	TRBV9	TRBJ1-6	.	TGTGCCAGCAGCGTAGATCGGGGGGATTCACCCCTCCACTTT	CASSVDRGDSPLHF
.	TRBV7-2	TRBJ2-7	TRBD1	TGTGCCAGCAGCTTAGTGTCGGGGACAGGGATTGTTAGGGGCTACGAGCAGTACTTC	CASSLVSGTGIVRGYEQYF
.	TRBV27	TRBJ2-7	.	TGTGCCAGCAGTTTGGCAGGGAACTACGAGCAGTACTTC	CASSLAGNYEQYF
.	TRBV19	TRBJ1-1	.	TGTGCCAGTACCCAAATAGCAGGGGTGGAAGCTTTCTTT	CASTQIAGVEAFF
.	TRBV6-5	TRBJ2-1	TRBD2	TGTGCCAGCACCGGGACTAGCCAGGGGTACAATGAGCAGTTCTTC	CASTGTSQGYNEQFF
.	TRBV29-1	TRBJ2-2	TRBD1	TGCAGCGTTGAAGACTCCAGGGGGAATACCGGGGAGCTGTTTTTT	CSVEDSRGNTGELFF
.	TRBV5-6	TRBJ1-5	TRBD1	TGTGCCAGCAGCTTGGGGGCAGGGGGCTTTCAGCCCCAGCATTTT	CASSLGAGGFQPQHF
once	TRBV2	TRBJ1-2	TRBD1	TGTGCCAGCAGCCAACAGGGGGTAGGCTATGGCTACACCTTC	CASSQQGVGYGYTF
.	TRBV4-1	TRBJ1-3	.	TGCGCCAGCAGCCAAGACCCGTACTCTGGAAACACCATATATTTT	CASSQDPYSGNTIYF
.	TRBV4-3	TRBJ1-6	.	TGCGCCAGCAGCCAGGGGGGAAACTATAATTCACCCCTCCACTTT	CASSQGGNYNSPLHF
.	TRBV29-1	TRBJ2-7	.	TGCAGCGTCGTTCTGTGGGAGGAATCCTACGAGCAGTACTTC	CSVVLWEESYEQYF
.	TRBV2	TRBJ1-5	.	TGTGCCAGCACCCCCACAGGCCCGAATCAGCCCCAGCATTTT	CASTPTGPNQPQHF
.	TRBV28	TRBJ2-3	.	TGTGCCAGCAGTTTATCCAACGGCGGGAAGAGCACAGATACGCAGTATTTT	CASSLSNGGKSTDTQYF
.	TRBV5-1	TRBJ2-1	.	TGCGCCAGCAGCTTGGAAGGGGGCTCCTACAATGAGCAGTTCTTC	CASSLEGGSYNEQFF
.	TRBV25-1	TRBJ1-2	.	TGTGCCAGCAGTGTGGGGGGGGCCGACGGCTACACCTTC	CASSVGGADGYTF
once	TRBV28	TRBJ2-3	TRBD2	TGTGCCAGCAGTCGAGACTTTAGCGGGACCACAGATACGCAGTATTTT	CASSRDFSGTTDTQYF
.	TRBV6-1	TRBJ1-5	.	TGTGCCACCGACAACAGCAATCAGCCCCAGCATTTT	CATDNSNQPQHF